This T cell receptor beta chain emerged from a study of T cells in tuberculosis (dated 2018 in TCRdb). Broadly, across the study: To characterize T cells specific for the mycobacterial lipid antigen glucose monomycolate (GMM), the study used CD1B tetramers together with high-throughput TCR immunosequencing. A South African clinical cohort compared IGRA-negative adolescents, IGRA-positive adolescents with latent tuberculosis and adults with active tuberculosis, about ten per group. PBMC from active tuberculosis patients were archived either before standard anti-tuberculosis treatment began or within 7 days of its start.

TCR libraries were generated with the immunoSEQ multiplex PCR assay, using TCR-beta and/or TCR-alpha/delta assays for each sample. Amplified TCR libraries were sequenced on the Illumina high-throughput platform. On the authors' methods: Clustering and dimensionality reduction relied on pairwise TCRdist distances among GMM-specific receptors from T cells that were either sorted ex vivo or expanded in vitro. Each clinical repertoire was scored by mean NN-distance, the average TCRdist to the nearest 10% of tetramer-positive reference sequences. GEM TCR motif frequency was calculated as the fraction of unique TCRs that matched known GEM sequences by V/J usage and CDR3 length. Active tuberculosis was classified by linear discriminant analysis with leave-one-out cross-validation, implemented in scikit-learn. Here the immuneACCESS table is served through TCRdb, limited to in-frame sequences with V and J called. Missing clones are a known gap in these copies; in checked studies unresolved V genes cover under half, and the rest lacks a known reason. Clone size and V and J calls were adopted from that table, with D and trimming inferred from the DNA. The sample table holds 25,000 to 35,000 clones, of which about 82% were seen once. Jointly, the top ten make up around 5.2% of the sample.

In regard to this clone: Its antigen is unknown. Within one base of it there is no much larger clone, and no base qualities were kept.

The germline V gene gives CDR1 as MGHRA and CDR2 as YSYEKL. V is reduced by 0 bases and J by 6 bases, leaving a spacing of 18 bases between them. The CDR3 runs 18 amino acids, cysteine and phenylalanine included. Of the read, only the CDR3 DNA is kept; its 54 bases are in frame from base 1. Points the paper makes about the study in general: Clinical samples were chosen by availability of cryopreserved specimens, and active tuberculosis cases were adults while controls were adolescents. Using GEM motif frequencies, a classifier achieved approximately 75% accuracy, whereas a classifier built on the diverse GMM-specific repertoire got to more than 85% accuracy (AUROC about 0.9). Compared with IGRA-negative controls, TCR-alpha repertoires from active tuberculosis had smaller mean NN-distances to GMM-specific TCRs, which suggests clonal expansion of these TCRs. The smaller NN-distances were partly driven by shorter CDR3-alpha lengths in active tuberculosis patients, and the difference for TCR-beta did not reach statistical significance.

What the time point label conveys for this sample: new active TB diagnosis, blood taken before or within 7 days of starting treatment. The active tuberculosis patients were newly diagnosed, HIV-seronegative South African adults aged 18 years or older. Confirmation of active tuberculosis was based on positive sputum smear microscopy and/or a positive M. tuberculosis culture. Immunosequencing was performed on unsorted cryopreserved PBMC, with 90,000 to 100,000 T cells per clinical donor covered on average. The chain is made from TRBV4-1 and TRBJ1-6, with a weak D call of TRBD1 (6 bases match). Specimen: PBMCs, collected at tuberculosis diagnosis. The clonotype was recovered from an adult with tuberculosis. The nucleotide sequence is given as TGCGCCAGCAGCCAAGATAAATCCCAACAGGGCGCTAATTCACCCCTCCACTTT. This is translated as CASSQDKSQQGANSPLHF.